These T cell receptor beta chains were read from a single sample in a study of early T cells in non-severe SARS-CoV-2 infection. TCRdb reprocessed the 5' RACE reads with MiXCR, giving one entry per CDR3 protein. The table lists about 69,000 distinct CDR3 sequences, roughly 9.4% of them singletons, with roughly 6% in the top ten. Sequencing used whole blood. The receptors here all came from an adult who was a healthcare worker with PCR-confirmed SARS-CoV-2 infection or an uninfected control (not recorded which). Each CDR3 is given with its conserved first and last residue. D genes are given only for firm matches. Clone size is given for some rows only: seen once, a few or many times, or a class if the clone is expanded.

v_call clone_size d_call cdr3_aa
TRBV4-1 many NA CASSQVSNEQFF
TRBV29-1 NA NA CSVRDRNYGYTF
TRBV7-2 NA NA CASSPHGGSSGANVLTF
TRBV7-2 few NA CASRVSSFGEQFF
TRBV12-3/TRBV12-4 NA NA CASSLGQGSMSPLHF
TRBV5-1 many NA CASNRRNTDTQYF
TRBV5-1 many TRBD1 CASSLVGTEGYTF
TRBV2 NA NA CASSTLGGNQPQHF
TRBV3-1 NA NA CASSQRVGGYEQYF
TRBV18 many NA CASSHDPREFNEQYF
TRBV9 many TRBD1 CASSGPGQGANGYTF
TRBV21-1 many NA CASSTYPGQGDSRNEQFF
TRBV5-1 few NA CASSLGPRGRQPDEQYF
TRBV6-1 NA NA CASRTTQDYTQYF
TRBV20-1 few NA CSARLAEQFF
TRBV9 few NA CASSAVSRTGELFF
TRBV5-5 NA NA CASSGDRTYGYTF
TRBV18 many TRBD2 CASSPQRESPIQYF
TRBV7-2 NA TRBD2 CASSTSGRLGEQFF
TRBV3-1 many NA CASSQVRQGKEQYF
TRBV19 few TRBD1 CASTGGESYGYTF
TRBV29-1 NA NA CSVVLGGAEQYF
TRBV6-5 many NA CASSGLSGANVLTF
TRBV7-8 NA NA CASSRKSDTSLDGYTF
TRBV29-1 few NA CSYGATNEKLFF
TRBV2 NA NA CASSRVTDEQFF
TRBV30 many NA CAWSVGGAGFF
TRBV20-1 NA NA CSAGPWGEGTDTQYF
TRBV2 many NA CASCPRGTGELFF